This is a list of T cell receptor beta chains from one sample in a study of cytomegalovirus exposure and HLA in healthy donors. The protocol was immunoSEQ multiplex PCR, while the TCRdb copy is restricted to in-frame clones and leaves out a portion. The repertoire holds some 170,000 clones, roughly four fifths seen once, with less than 2% in the top ten. The sequenced material came from PBMCs. These receptors originate from a woman between 18 and 29 years old in good health and CMV-seronegative. The CDR3 runs from the conserved cysteine through the conserved F or W. A D gene is named only where the DNA matches it firmly. The size field is filled for only some rows; it gives once, few, many or a size class.

size: -; V: TRBV10-3; length: 15; D: -; J: TRBJ2-5; CDR3: CAISESTTSQETQYF; DNA: TGTGCCATCAGTGAGTCGACAACTAGCCAAGAGACCCAGTACTTC
size: -; V: TRBV10-2; length: 15; D: -; J: TRBJ2-6; CDR3: CASTGAGAGANVLTF; DNA: TGCGCCAGCACGGGGGCGGGAGCCGGGGCCAACGTCCTGACTTTC
size: -; V: TRBV28; length: 12; D: -; J: TRBJ1-1; CDR3: CASGLGATEAFF; DNA: TGTGCCAGTGGCTTGGGGGCCACTGAAGCTTTCTTT
size: once; V: TRBV2; length: 13; D: -; J: TRBJ1-3; CDR3: CASSSFSGNTIYF; DNA: TGTGCCAGCAGCTCCTTCTCTGGAAACACCATATATTTT
size: once; V: TRBV7-8; length: 16; D: -; J: TRBJ1-3; CDR3: CASSQEQANSGNTIYF; DNA: TGTGCCAGCAGCCAGGAACAGGCCAACTCTGGAAACACCATATATTTT
size: -; V: TRBV27; length: 14; D: TRBD2; J: TRBJ2-1; CDR3: CASSGTSGDNEQFF; DNA: TGTGCCAGCAGCGGGACTAGCGGGGACAATGAGCAGTTCTTC
size: -; V: TRBV11-2; length: 16; D: -; J: TRBJ1-2; CDR3: CASSISGSAGAYGYTF; DNA: TGTGCCAGCAGCATTAGTGGCTCGGCAGGGGCCTATGGCTACACCTTC
size: -; V: TRBV5-1; length: 16; D: -; J: TRBJ1-3; CDR3: CASSLFFQGSGNTIYF; DNA: TGCGCCAGCAGCTTGTTCTTTCAGGGCTCTGGAAACACCATATATTTT
size: few; V: TRBV27; length: 13; D: -; J: TRBJ2-3; CDR3: CASSLGDTDTQYF; DNA: TGTGCCAGCAGTTTAGGAGACACAGATACGCAGTATTTT
size: few; V: TRBV4-2; length: 16; D: TRBD2; J: TRBJ2-7; CDR3: CASSQPGLAGDYEQYF; DNA: TGTGCCAGCAGCCAACCCGGACTAGCGGGAGACTACGAGCAGTACTTC
size: -; V: TRBV19; length: 13; D: TRBD2; J: TRBJ2-7; CDR3: CASSIGEGYEQYF; DNA: TGTGCCAGTAGTATTGGGGAGGGCTACGAGCAGTACTTC
size: -; V: TRBV2; length: 14; D: -; J: TRBJ1-6; CDR3: CASSDFGSFSPLHF; DNA: TGTGCCAGCAGTGATTTCGGGTCCTTCTCACCCCTCCACTTT
size: -; V: TRBV29-1; length: 13; D: -; J: TRBJ2-7; CDR3: CSVGGGARYEQYF; DNA: TGCAGCGTTGGTGGGGGGGCGCGGTACGAGCAGTACTTC
size: -; V: TRBV27; length: 17; D: TRBD2; J: TRBJ2-3; CDR3: CASSYRTSGGYQITQYF; DNA: TGTGCCAGCAGTTATCGCACTAGCGGGGGTTACCAGATAACGCAGTATTTT
size: -; V: TRBV10-1; length: 16; D: TRBD1; J: TRBJ1-5; CDR3: CASTPRGQGGHQPQHF; DNA: TGCGCCAGCACCCCAAGGGGACAGGGGGGCCATCAGCCCCAGCATTTT
size: -; V: TRBV29-1; length: 13; D: -; J: TRBJ2-3; CDR3: CSALRQDTDTQYF; DNA: TGCAGCGCCCTTCGGCAGGACACAGATACGCAGTATTTT
size: -; V: TRBV19; length: 13; D: -; J: TRBJ1-1; CDR3: CASSIAGWNEAFF; DNA: TGTGCCAGTAGTATCGCCGGGTGGAATGAAGCTTTCTTT
size: -; V: TRBV5-1; length: 15; D: -; J: TRBJ1-2; CDR3: CASSLDGGVNYGYTF; DNA: TGCGCCAGCAGCTTGGATGGGGGGGTGAACTATGGCTACACCTTC
size: -; V: TRBV7-9; length: 14; D: -; J: TRBJ1-1; CDR3: CASSLTGFNTEAFF; DNA: TGTGCCAGCAGCTTAACCGGGTTCAACACTGAAGCTTTCTTT
size: few; V: TRBV13; length: 14; D: -; J: TRBJ2-7; CDR3: CASSLGVDTYEQYF; DNA: TGTGCCAGCAGCTTAGGTGTAGACACCTACGAGCAGTACTTC
size: few; V: TRBV27; length: 12; D: -; J: TRBJ1-5; CDR3: CASSLTGQPQHF; DNA: TGTGCCAGCAGTTTAACGGGTCAGCCCCAGCATTTT
size: once; V: TRBV29-1; length: 14; D: -; J: TRBJ2-2; CDR3: CSVAGTLNTGELFF; DNA: TGCAGCGTTGCCGGGACATTAAACACCGGGGAGCTGTTTTTT
size: -; V: TRBV5-1; length: 15; D: -; J: TRBJ2-7; CDR3: CASSLVASPPREQYF; DNA: TGCGCCAGCAGCTTGGTGGCTAGCCCTCCCCGTGAGCAGTACTTC
size: -; V: TRBV18; length: 15; D: TRBD1; J: TRBJ2-5; CDR3: CASSPGTGGQETQYF; DNA: TGTGCCAGCTCACCCGGCACAGGGGGTCAAGAGACCCAGTACTTC
size: -; V: TRBV7-9; length: 13; D: -; J: TRBJ2-3; CDR3: CASSGTSTDTQYF; DNA: TGTGCCAGCAGCGGTACTAGCACAGATACGCAGTATTTT
size: -; V: TRBV5-1; length: 17; D: -; J: TRBJ2-1; CDR3: CASSLALEGASYNEQFF; DNA: TGCGCCAGCAGCTTGGCCCTTGAAGGGGCTTCCTACAATGAGCAGTTCTTC
size: -; V: TRBV19; length: 16; D: TRBD1; J: TRBJ1-5; CDR3: CASNSRGTALNQPQHF; DNA: TGTGCCAGTAACTCCCGAGGGACAGCCCTAAATCAGCCCCAGCATTTT
size: -; V: TRBV18; length: 17; D: -; J: TRBJ2-1; CDR3: CASSPRQDVGLSTEQFF; DNA: TGTGCCAGCTCACCACGACAGGACGTCGGTCTGTCTACTGAGCAGTTCTTC